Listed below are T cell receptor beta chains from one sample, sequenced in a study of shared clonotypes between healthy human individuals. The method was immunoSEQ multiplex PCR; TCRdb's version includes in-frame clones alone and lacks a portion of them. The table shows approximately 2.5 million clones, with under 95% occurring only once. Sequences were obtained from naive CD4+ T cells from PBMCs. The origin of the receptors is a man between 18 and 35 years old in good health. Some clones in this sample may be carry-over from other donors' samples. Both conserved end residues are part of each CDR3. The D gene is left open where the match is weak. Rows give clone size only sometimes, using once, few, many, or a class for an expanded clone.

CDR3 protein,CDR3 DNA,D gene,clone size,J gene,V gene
CASSQRQNNEKLFF,TGTGCCAGCAGCCAAAGACAGAATAATGAAAAACTGTTTTTT,NA,NA,TRBJ1-4,TRBV7-2
CASSRDPGNEQFF,TGTGCCAGCAGCCGGGACCCTGGCAATGAGCAGTTCTTC,NA,NA,TRBJ2-1,TRBV5-8
CAISDGQSEAFF,TGTGCCATCAGTGATGGACAGTCTGAAGCTTTCTTT,NA,NA,TRBJ1-1,TRBV10-3
CASSPPTSRGYGYTF,TGTGCCAGCAGTCCCCCGACGTCCAGGGGCTATGGCTACACCTTC,NA,NA,TRBJ1-2,TRBV28
CASSFPSSTDTQYF,TGTGCCAGCAGCTTCCCGTCGAGCACAGATACGCAGTATTTT,NA,NA,TRBJ2-3,TRBV7-9
CASSQDYAWLETQYF,TGTGCCAGCAGCCAAGATTACGCTTGGTTAGAGACCCAGTACTTC,NA,NA,TRBJ2-5,TRBV14
CASSFGRYTEAFF,TGTGCCAGCAGTTTCGGGAGGTACACTGAAGCTTTCTTT,NA,NA,TRBJ1-1,TRBV25-1
CASSPLGVRGGNQPQHF,TGTGCCAGCAGTCCCCTGGGGGTTCGGGGTGGCAATCAGCCCCAGCATTTT,NA,NA,TRBJ1-5,TRBV27
CASRLGHNSYEQYF,TGTGCCAGCAGGTTGGGACATAATTCCTACGAGCAGTACTTC,NA,NA,TRBJ2-7,TRBV7-2
CASSLGTTDTQYF,TGCGCCAGCAGCTTGGGAACCACAGATACGCAGTATTTT,NA,NA,TRBJ2-3,TRBV5-1
CASSFYGGDYNEQFF,TGTGCCAGCAGTTTTTACGGGGGCGATTACAATGAGCAGTTCTTC,NA,NA,TRBJ2-1,TRBV28
CASSAVDYGYTF,TGTGCCAGCAGTGCTGTCGACTATGGCTACACCTTC,NA,once,TRBJ1-2,TRBV28
CASSKPFPGQGSGYTF,TGTGCCAGCAGCAAGCCTTTCCCGGGACAGGGAAGTGGCTACACCTTC,TRBD1,NA,TRBJ1-2,TRBV9
CASSLGGMNTEAFF,TGTGCCAGCAGTCTCGGGGGGATGAACACTGAAGCTTTCTTT,NA,NA,TRBJ1-1,TRBV28
CATSRFSSSGVEQYF,TGTGCCACCAGCAGATTCTCTAGCAGCGGGGTCGAGCAGTACTTC,TRBD2,NA,TRBJ2-7,TRBV15
CASSVRDRGCEQYF,TGTGCCAGCAGTGTACGGGACAGGGGGTGCGAGCAGTACTTC,TRBD1,NA,TRBJ2-7,TRBV6-1
CASRGPTPHEQFF,TGTGCCAGCAGGGGCCCGACCCCCCATGAGCAGTTCTTC,NA,NA,TRBJ2-1,TRBV28
CASSTPAVDSNQPQHF,TGTGCCAGCAGCACCCCCGCTGTTGATAGCAATCAGCCCCAGCATTTT,NA,once,TRBJ1-5,TRBV28
CASSQGTGVETQYF,TGCGCCAGCAGCCAAGGGACAGGGGTTGAGACCCAGTACTTC,TRBD1,NA,TRBJ2-5,TRBV4-3
CASGPWDVGAYEQYF,TGTGCTAGTGGCCCATGGGATGTAGGGGCCTACGAGCAGTACTTC,NA,NA,TRBJ2-7,TRBV12-5
CASSLEPNTEAFF,TGCGCCAGCAGCTTGGAGCCGAACACTGAAGCTTTCTTT,NA,few,TRBJ1-1,TRBV5-1
CASSPNLLSSGRVNEQFF,TGTGCCAGCAGCCCAAACTTACTCTCTAGCGGGAGGGTTAATGAGCAGTTCTTC,TRBD2,NA,TRBJ2-1,TRBV11-2
CASRVAGGKETQYF,TGTGCCAGCCGAGTAGCGGGGGGGAAAGAGACCCAGTACTTC,TRBD2,NA,TRBJ2-5,TRBV7-2
CASSPGRLGGDQPQHF,TGTGCCAGCTCACCTGGTCGTCTGGGGGGGGATCAGCCCCAGCATTTT,NA,few,TRBJ1-5,TRBV18
CASSLQLSSYNEQFF,TGTGCCAGCAGCTTACAGCTTAGCTCCTACAATGAGCAGTTCTTC,NA,NA,TRBJ2-1,TRBV11-2
CASSEPGRRTEAFF,TGTGCCAGCAGCGAGCCGGGACGTCGGACTGAAGCTTTCTTT,NA,NA,TRBJ1-1,TRBV21-1
CASSLQGDEQFF,TGCGCCAGCAGCTTGCAGGGCGATGAGCAGTTCTTC,NA,NA,TRBJ2-1,TRBV5-1
CASSPKGALAGGTDTQYF,TGTGCCAGCAGTCCTAAGGGGGCCCTAGCGGGAGGGACAGATACGCAGTATTTT,TRBD2,once,TRBJ2-3,TRBV27
CASSQDSGGVRQYF,TGCGCCAGCAGCCAAGACTCCGGGGGGGTTCGCCAGTACTTC,TRBD2,NA,TRBJ2-7,TRBV4-1
CSVHRKMNTEAFF,TGCAGCGTTCACAGGAAAATGAACACTGAAGCTTTCTTT,NA,NA,TRBJ1-1,TRBV29-1
CASRGTGRGEQYF,TGTGCCAGCAGGGGGACAGGGCGGGGAGAGCAGTACTTC,TRBD1,once,TRBJ2-7,TRBV28
CASSLLADNEQFF,TGCGCCAGCAGCTTATTGGCAGACAATGAGCAGTTCTTC,NA,NA,TRBJ2-1,TRBV5-1
CASSLRLVGDTQYF,TGTGCCAGCAGCTTACGACTAGTAGGGGATACGCAGTATTTT,NA,NA,TRBJ2-3,TRBV7-6
CASSEPSQGDTEAFF,TGTGCCAGCAGTGAACCCTCGCAGGGGGACACTGAAGCTTTCTTT,TRBD1,NA,TRBJ1-1,TRBV25-1
CASSFGTGGSEAFF,TGCGCCAGCAGCTTCGGGACAGGGGGATCTGAAGCTTTCTTT,TRBD1,NA,TRBJ1-1,TRBV5-1
CASSYGQNTGELFF,TGTGCCAGCAGCTACGGACAGAACACCGGGGAGCTGTTTTTT,NA,NA,TRBJ2-2,TRBV7-2
CASRPGSAPFGYGYTF,TGTGCCAGCAGACCTGGGAGCGCCCCGTTCGGGTATGGCTACACCTTC,NA,NA,TRBJ1-2,TRBV28
CSVLRDTQYF,TGCAGCGTCTTGAGGGATACGCAGTATTTT,NA,NA,TRBJ2-3,TRBV29-1
CAISESGQRNTEAFF,TGTGCCATCAGTGAGTCGGGTCAGAGGAACACTGAAGCTTTCTTT,NA,once,TRBJ1-1,TRBV10-3
CASSSLAGTYNSPLHF,TGTGCCAGCAGTTCCCTTGCCGGAACCTATAATTCACCCCTCCACTTT,NA,NA,TRBJ1-6,TRBV6-5
CASSLVVGDTQYF,TGTGCCAGCAGTTTAGTAGTTGGAGATACGCAGTATTTT,NA,once,TRBJ2-3,TRBV27
CASSQDHRAENIQYF,TGCGCCAGCAGCCAAGATCACCGGGCAGAAAACATTCAGTACTTC,NA,NA,TRBJ2-4,TRBV4-1
CASSGGTGGNQPQHF,TGTGCCAGCAGTGGAGGGACAGGAGGCAATCAGCCCCAGCATTTT,TRBD1,NA,TRBJ1-5,TRBV2
CASSPAGRSNTGELFF,TGCGCCAGCAGCCCGGCGGGGCGGTCGAACACCGGGGAGCTGTTTTTT,NA,NA,TRBJ2-2,TRBV5-1
CAWSVRRGGQYF,TGTGCCTGGAGTGTACGAAGGGGCGGGCAGTACTTC,NA,NA,TRBJ2-7,TRBV30
CASSQESRVSGNTIYF,TGCGCCAGCAGCCAAGAAAGCCGAGTCTCTGGAAACACCATATATTTT,NA,NA,TRBJ1-3,TRBV4-1
CSAETDTQYF,TGCAGTGCTGAGACAGATACGCAGTATTTT,NA,NA,TRBJ2-3,TRBV20-1
CASSPGTAGNTIYF,TGTGCCAGCTCGCCTGGGACAGCTGGAAACACCATATATTTT,TRBD1,NA,TRBJ1-3,TRBV18
CASSTGGAARTGELFF,TGTGCCAGTTCCACCGGCGGAGCCGCGAGGACCGGGGAGCTGTTTTTT,NA,NA,TRBJ2-2,TRBV19
CASSHGLADYNEQFF,TGTGCCAGCAGCCACGGACTAGCGGACTACAATGAGCAGTTCTTC,TRBD2,NA,TRBJ2-1,TRBV5-5
CASSPRAAVEKFF,TGTGCCAGCAGCCCCCGGGCGGCAGTCGAAAAGTTCTTC,NA,NA,TRBJ2-1,TRBV7-3
CASSSDTSYEQYF,TGTGCCAGCAGCTCCGACACGTCCTACGAGCAGTACTTC,NA,NA,TRBJ2-7,TRBV5-4